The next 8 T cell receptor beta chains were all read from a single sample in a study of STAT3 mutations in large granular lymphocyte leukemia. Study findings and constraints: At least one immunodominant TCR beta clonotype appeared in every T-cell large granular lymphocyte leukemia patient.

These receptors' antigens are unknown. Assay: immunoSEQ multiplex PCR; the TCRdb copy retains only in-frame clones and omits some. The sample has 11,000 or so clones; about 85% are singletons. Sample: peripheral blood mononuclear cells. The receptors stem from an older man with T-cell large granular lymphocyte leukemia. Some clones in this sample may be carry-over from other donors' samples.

This CDR3 reads CASRIGQLNTEAFF. The CDR3 region has the DNA TGCGCCAGCAGGATAGGACAGCTGAACACTGAAGCTTTCTTT. This sequence joins TRBV5-1 and TRBJ1-1, with D maybe TRBD1 (6 bases). V was cut by 5 bases and J by 0 bases, with 11 bases left in between. The CDR3 has 14 residues. Looked up from germline, CDR1 is SGHRS and CDR2 is YFSETQ.

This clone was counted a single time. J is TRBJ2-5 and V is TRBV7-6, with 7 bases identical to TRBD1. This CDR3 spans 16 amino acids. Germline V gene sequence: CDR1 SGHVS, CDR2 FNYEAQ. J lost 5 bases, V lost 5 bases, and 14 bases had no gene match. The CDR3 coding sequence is TGTGCCAGCAGCCCAGGGGGTTTGGGGATGCGGGAGACCCAGTACTTC. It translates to CASSPGGLGMRETQYF.

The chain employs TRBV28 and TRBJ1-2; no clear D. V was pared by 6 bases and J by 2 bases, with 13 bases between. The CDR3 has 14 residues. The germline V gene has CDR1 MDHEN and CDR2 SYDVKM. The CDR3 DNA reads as TGTGCCAGCAGCACGCAGGACGGAAACTATGGCTACACCTTC. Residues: CASSTQDGNYGYTF.

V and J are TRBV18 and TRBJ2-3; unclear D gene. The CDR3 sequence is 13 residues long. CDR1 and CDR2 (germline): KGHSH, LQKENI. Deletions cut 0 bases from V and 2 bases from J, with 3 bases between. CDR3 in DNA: TGTGCCAGCTCACCACCGCCCACAGATACGCAGTATTTT. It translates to CASSPPPTDTQYF.

The CDR3 sequence: CASSYSSAKTYEQYF. The CDR3 DNA follows: TGTGCCAGCAGTTATTCCAGCGCCAAAACCTACGAGCAGTACTTC. The chain couples TRBV6-5 to TRBJ2-7; D is unresolved. The CDR3 has 15 amino acids. Germline CDR1 is MNHEY and CDR2 is SVGAGI. Trimming took off 3 bases at V and 2 bases at J, with 14 bases between the two ends.

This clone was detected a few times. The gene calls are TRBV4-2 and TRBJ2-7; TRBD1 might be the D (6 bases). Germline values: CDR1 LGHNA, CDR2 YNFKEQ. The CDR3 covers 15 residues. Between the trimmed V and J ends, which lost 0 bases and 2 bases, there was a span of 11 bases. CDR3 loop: CASSQDGTFPYEQYF. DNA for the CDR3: TGTGCCAGCAGCCAAGATGGGACATTTCCCTACGAGCAGTACTTC.

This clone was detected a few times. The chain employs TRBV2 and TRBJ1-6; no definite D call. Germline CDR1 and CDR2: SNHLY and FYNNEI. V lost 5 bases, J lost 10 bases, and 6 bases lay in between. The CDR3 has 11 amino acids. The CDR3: CASSYKSPLHF. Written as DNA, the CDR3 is TGTGCCAGCAGTTACAAATCACCCCTCCACTTT.

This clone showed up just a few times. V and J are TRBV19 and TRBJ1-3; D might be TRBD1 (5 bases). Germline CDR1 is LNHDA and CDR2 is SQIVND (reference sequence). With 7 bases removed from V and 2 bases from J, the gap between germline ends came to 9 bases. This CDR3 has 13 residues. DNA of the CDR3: TGTGCCAGTACTGGGACGCCTGGAAACACCATATATTTT. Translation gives CASTGTPGNTIYF.